This T cell receptor beta chain was recorded in a study of blood T cell repertoires in COVID-19. Individuals drawn from 24 US areas were about 18 to 95 years old. Either two negative PCRs, clearance, or symptom resolution qualified Cohort 3 donors as recovered. The CDR3 contains 19 residues. Germline CDR1 reads SGHRS; CDR2 reads YFSETQ. Losses at the gene ends were 3 bases for V and 2 bases for J; bases not matched to a gene: 16. Clones were sequenced by immunoSEQ multiplex PCR, and TCRdb holds only the in-frame ones, with some missing. This table holds some 320,000 clones, over 75% found once. The material sequenced was PBMCs or T cells enriched from blood (not recorded which). The chain carries TRBV5-1 and TRBJ2-1; 8 nucleotides line up with TRBD2. The sequence was collected from a woman under 40 who had recovered from COVID-19. Written as DNA, the CDR3 is TGCGCCAGCAGCTATCCCAGGAGCGGGGGCGCCACTGCCTACAATGAGCAGTTCTTC. Translation gives CASSYPRSGGATAYNEQFF.